These 24 T cell receptor beta chains share one sample of origin, sequenced in a study of blood T cells in healthy people across ages. PCR was performed a second time for 7 to 11 cycles using a sample-barcoded 5' primer and a J-beta primer mix. TCRdb fed the 5' RACE reads into MiXCR, producing one record per CDR3 protein. The sample carries over a million distinct CDR3 sequences, approximately 38% recorded once. The source material was blood. The receptors here all came from a young woman in good health.

The V gene is TRBV12-5, the J gene TRBJ2-3; 10 bases line up with TRBD2. Germline CDR1 and CDR2: LGHNT and FRNRAP. J lost 2 bases, V lost 1 base, and 9 bases had no gene match. This CDR3 contains 18 residues. For the CDR3, the DNA is TGTGCTAGTGGTTTGGCCGCCAAACTAGCGGGGACCACAGATACGCAGTATTTT. Translated: CASGLAAKLAGTTDTQYF.

The chain couples TRBV27 to TRBJ1-2; no clear D. With 6 bases removed from V and 4 bases from J, the gap between germline ends came to 15 bases. Per germline, CDR1 MNHEY and CDR2 SMNVEV (reference sequence). This CDR3 has 14 amino acids. The CDR3 spells CASSLDGLVYGYTF. The CDR3 DNA follows: TGTGCCAGCAGCCTGGACGGCCTTGTCTATGGCTACACCTTC.

The gene calls are TRBV7-9 and TRBJ2-1; 7 bases line up with TRBD2. This CDR3 region has 16 residues. Germline CDR1 SEHNR, CDR2 FQNEAQ (reference sequence). Trimming cost V 3 bases and J 2 bases; bases outside gene matches: 7. The CDR3 is CASSFLAEKPYNEQFF. The CDR3, as DNA: TGTGCCAGCAGCTTTCTAGCGGAGAAACCCTACAATGAGCAGTTCTTC.

This rearrangement joins TRBV7-9 to TRBJ2-5; maybe TRBD2 (6 bases). The CDR3 consists of 14 residues. Germline V gene sequence: CDR1 SEHNR, CDR2 FQNEAQ (reference sequence). The germline V and J ends were trimmed by 2 bases and 5 bases, with 12 bases remaining between them. The CDR3, as DNA: TGTGCCAGCAGCTTATCGGGGGTAAAGGAGACCCAGTACTTC. Its protein product is CASSLSGVKETQYF.

V and J are TRBV7-9 and TRBJ2-7; 9 positions match TRBD2. The CDR3 has 14 amino acids. Trimming removed 3 bases from V and 5 bases from J; junction bases left unmatched: 5. Germline V CDR1 and CDR2: SEHNR, FQNEAQ (reference sequence). CDR3 sequence reads: CASSFSGSLDEQYF. CDR3 DNA sequence: TGTGCCAGCAGCTTTAGCGGGAGCCTCGACGAGCAGTACTTC.

Comment on this clonotype: One end of the junction is discordant with germline, which a read error may explain. The rearrangement links TRBV7-2 to TRBJ2-7; D might be TRBD2 (6 bases). Per germline, CDR1 SGHTA and CDR2 FQGNSA. The CDR3 loop spans 14 amino acids. CDR3 in DNA: TGTGCTAGCAGCCAAAACACTGGACTAAATGAGCAGTACTTC. Protein sequence: CASSQNTGLNEQYF.

The rearrangement joins TRBV7-9 to TRBJ2-2, with D unclear. Trimming pared 5 bases from V and 4 bases from J, leaving 17 bases between. Germline V gene lookup returns CDR1 SEHNR and CDR2 FQNEAQ (reference sequence). CDR3 length: 16 amino acids. CDR3 sequence (DNA): TGTGCCAGCAGCACGGGCATGACCCGCGGCACCGGGGAGCTGTTTTTT. It specifies CASSTGMTRGTGELFF.

This clonotype came up a few times. The V and J genes are TRBV3-1 and TRBJ2-7, with D possibly TRBD2 on 6 matching bases. The CDR3 consists of 18 residues. CDR1 is LGHDT, CDR2 YNNKEL, per germline (reference sequence). Trimming removed 0 bases from V and 1 base from J, with 19 bases in between. The CDR3, as DNA: TGTGCCAGCAGCCAAGACAGCGGCGGGGCTTATGGGTCCTACGAGCAGTACTTC. Encoded protein: CASSQDSGGAYGSYEQYF.

J is TRBJ1-2 and V is TRBV25-1, with D possibly matching TRBD1 (6 bases). V dropped 8 bases and J dropped 3 bases, with 10 bases sitting between them. Germline V CDR1 and CDR2: MGHDK, SYGVNS. The length of the CDR3 is 12 residues. The CDR3 nucleotides read TGTGCCAGCCAACAGGGAGACTATGGCTACACCTTC. This sequence encodes CASQQGDYGYTF.

In its sample, this clonotype was seen a few times. The chain employs TRBV28 and TRBJ2-1; TRBD1 matches at 7 bases. V trimming: 5 bases; J trimming: 2 bases; junction bases outside the gene matches: 15. Germline loops: CDR1 MDHEN, CDR2 SYDVKM. The CDR3 length is 18 residues. CDR3 region: CASSPLGPWQGAYNEQFF. The DNA for the CDR3 is TGTGCCAGCAGTCCCCTTGGACCTTGGCAGGGGGCCTACAATGAGCAGTTCTTC.

The V call is TRBV20-1, the J call TRBJ1-5, with D possibly being TRBD1 (5 bases). CDR1 DFQATT and CDR2 SNEGSKA come from the germline V gene (reference sequence). The CDR3 sequence is 14 residues long. V lost 1 base, J lost 6 bases, and 13 bases lay in between. This chain's CDR3 is CSARGTVGGQPQHF. The DNA of the CDR3 is TGCAGTGCTAGAGGTACAGTCGGGGGTCAGCCCCAGCATTTT.

This clonotype occurred a few times. V is TRBV27 and J is TRBJ2-5, with D perhaps TRBD1 or TRBD2 (7 bases each). V dropped 5 bases and J dropped 5 bases, with 21 bases sitting between them. CDR1 is MNHEY, CDR2 SMNVEV, per germline (reference sequence). The CDR3 spans 16 residues. CDR3 loop: CASSQITGAGRETQYF. As DNA, the CDR3 is TGTGCCAGCAGTCAAATCACAGGGGCCGGGAGGGAGACCCAGTACTTC.

The chain has TRBV4-2 and TRBJ2-1, with 7 bases fitting TRBD2. Looked up from germline, CDR1 is LGHNA and CDR2 is YNFKEQ. The CDR3 extends over 15 amino acids. The V segment lost 0 bases and the J segment 8 bases; nucleotides outside the gene matches: 7. CDR3 residues: CASSQDLGGMDEQFF. The CDR3 DNA sequence: TGTGCCAGCAGCCAAGATCTGGGGGGGATGGATGAGCAGTTCTTC.

V and J are TRBV10-3 and TRBJ1-2, with 9 positions matching TRBD1. CDR1 and CDR2 from the germline V gene are ENHRY and SYGVKD. V lost 4 bases, J lost 6 bases, and 15 bases stayed unmatched. The CDR3 extends over 17 amino acids. The CDR3 DNA sequence: TGTGCCATCAGTGCGACCGCGACAGGGGGAGGACGGGATGGCTACACCTTC. As protein: CAISATATGGGRDGYTF.

This clonotype was observed a handful of times. V usage is TRBV4-2 and J usage is TRBJ2-1; no firm D call. Germline CDR1 and CDR2: LGHNA and YNFKEQ. CDR3 length equals 15 residues. Trimming took 0 bases from V and 5 from J, leaving 11 bases between them. As DNA, the CDR3 is TGTGCCAGCAGCCAAGATGGGCTAGAGGACAATGAGCAGTTCTTC. This codes for CASSQDGLEDNEQFF.

J is TRBJ1-5 and V is TRBV28; D gene unclear. This CDR3 contains 15 residues. V was trimmed by 0 bases and J by 5 bases, leaving 11 bases between them. Germline CDR1 reads MDHEN; CDR2 reads SYDVKM. Written as DNA, the CDR3 is TGTGCCAGCAGTTTATGGGGAGAATTGGATCAGCCCCAGCATTTT. Translating it yields CASSLWGELDQPQHF.

This clonotype was observed a handful of times. The chain carries TRBV6-2 or TRBV6-3 and TRBJ2-4, with D maybe TRBD1 (6 bases). The closer fit of TRBJ2-7 to the DNA end suggests the J call may be wrong. The germline CDR1 and CDR2 sequences are MNHEY and SVGEGT. The CDR3 consists of 13 residues. The DNA of the CDR3 is TGTGCCAGCACCCTAAAAGGGGGTTACGAGCAGTACTTC. This encodes CASTLKGGYEQYF.

This clonotype was detected only a few times. The chain employs TRBV29-1 and TRBJ2-3; D gene uncertain. Germline CDR1 reads SQVTM; CDR2 reads ANQGSEA. The V gene lost 6 bases and the J gene lost 4 bases, with 20 bases spanning the gap. This CDR3 comprises 15 residues. The CDR3 loop is CSVGVTAANADTQYF. The CDR3 DNA is TGCAGCGTCGGAGTGACCGCAGCGAACGCAGATACGCAGTATTTT.

The V and J genes are TRBV4-1 and TRBJ2-7; the match to TRBD2 covers 9 bases. Losses at the gene ends were 2 bases for V and 4 bases for J; bases not matched to a gene: 9. Germline CDR1 MGHRA, CDR2 YSYEKL. The CDR3 length is 16 residues. The CDR3 here is CASSQHIAGVGYEQYF. The CDR3 bases are TGCGCCAGCAGCCAACATATAGCGGGAGTAGGTTACGAGCAGTACTTC.

The J gene is TRBJ2-1, the V gene TRBV20-1, with 7 bases fitting TRBD2. Germline trimming cut 2 bases from V and 0 bases from J; bases unmatched to any gene: 10. This CDR3 region has 17 residues. Per the germline V gene, CDR1 is DFQATT and CDR2 is SNEGSKA (reference sequence). In nucleotides, the CDR3 is TGCAGTGCTAGACCTCCCGGGGGGAGGGGCTCCTACAATGAGCAGTTCTTC. Translating gives CSARPPGGRGSYNEQFF.

This clonotype was counted a few times. At one boundary the junction diverges from the germline segment, which might be a read error. The chain combines TRBV7-2 with TRBJ2-1; the D gene is possibly TRBD2 (6 bases). Germline V gene data show CDR1 as SGHTA and CDR2 as FQGNSA. The CDR3 is made up of 16 amino acids. The CDR3 loop reads CASSSSGTGSNNEQFF. The CDR3 coding sequence is TGTGCCAGCAGCTCATCCGGGACTGGCTCCAACAATGAGCAGTTCTTC.

V usage is TRBV6-5 and J usage is TRBJ1-2, with 7 nucleotides matching TRBD1. This CDR3 region has 15 residues. Germline CDR1 MNHEY, CDR2 SVGAGI. Trimming removed 6 bases from V and 3 bases from J; junction bases left unmatched: 10. The CDR3 here is CASRTDRDRDYGYTF. The DNA for the CDR3 is TGTGCCAGCAGGACCGACCGGGACAGAGACTATGGCTACACCTTC.

In its sample, this clonotype was seen a few times. This chain links TRBV7-9 with TRBJ2-7, with 8 positions matching TRBD1. V lost 5 bases to trimming and J lost 2 bases; unmatched junction nucleotides: 11. The CDR3 is 16 residues long. From germline, CDR1 is SEHNR and CDR2 FQNEAQ (reference sequence). CDR3 DNA sequence: TGTGCCAGCAGCCTCCCCCGGGACAGGCCCACCTACGAGCAGTACTTC. As protein: CASSLPRDRPTYEQYF.

The V gene is TRBV4-1, the J gene TRBJ2-5; D is undetermined. The J call may be incorrect, as the DNA end agrees better with TRBJ2-7. From germline, CDR1 is MGHRA and CDR2 YSYEKL. This CDR3 comprises 14 residues. The CDR3 reads CASSSFHEDYEQYF. In nucleotides, the CDR3 is TGCGCCAGCAGCTCTTTCCATGAGGACTACGAGCAGTACTTC.